Listed here is a single T cell receptor beta chain. The sample is drawn from a study of cytomegalovirus exposure and HLA in healthy donors. This PCR relied on a set of 60 Vbeta primers and 13 Jbeta primers. Clones were read by immunoSEQ multiplex PCR, and TCRdb kept only the in-frame ones, dropping some. With around 110,000 clones in the sample, the ten largest clones hold 6.8%. The V segment lost 6 bases and the J segment 7 bases; nucleotides outside the gene matches: 9. The CDR3 runs 14 residues. CDR1 and CDR2 (germline): SGHDT, YYEEEE. The genes are TRBV5-6 and TRBJ2-1, with 8 bases fitting TRBD2. This TCR came from a man aged 40-49 years in good health and CMV-seropositive. Input material: PBMCs. The CDR3 DNA reads TGTGCCAGCACTCTAGGCGGGGGGAGTAATGAGCAGTTCTTC. This gives the protein CASTLGGGSNEQFF. Filled out from reference TRBV5-6 and TRBJ2-1, the complete variable domain reads DAGVTQSPTHLIKTRGQQVTLRCSPKSGHDTVSWYQQALGQGPQFIFQYYEEEERQRGNFPDRFSGHQFPNYSSELNVNALLLGDSALYLCASTLGGGSNEQFFGPGTRLTVL.